This TCR beta chain was recovered during a study of a mutant IDH1 vaccine in newly diagnosed glioma. Study-level background: Vaccination began 4-6 weeks post radiotherapy alone, or with temozolomide cycles. Most patients had radiochemotherapy with temozolomide before enrollment; others had one alone.

Measured with immunoSEQ multiplex PCR; TCRdb has only the in-frame clones, and not every one. This table has roughly 10,000 clones, more than 70% appearing once. Details on this clone: Its antigen remains unknown.

CDR1 MGHDK and CDR2 SYGVNS come from the germline V gene. This CDR3 contains 14 residues. V lost 5 bases, J lost 4 bases, and 11 bases lay in between. Time point: week 23, last vaccination. Vaccination used 300 ug of mutant IDH1 20-mer peptide per dose, with topical imiquimod. Source: PBMCs, taken from a glioma patient whose treatment included an IDH1 peptide vaccine. The TCR was taken from a woman aged 40 to 55 with glioma. Some clones in this sample may be carry-over from other donors' samples. The V call is TRBV25-1, the J call TRBJ2-2, with D uncertain. The CDR3 here is CASSRIESTGELFF. The CDR3 region has the DNA TGTGCCAGCAGTAGGATAGAAAGCACCGGGGAGCTGTTTTTT.